The 8 T cell receptor beta chains reported below all come from one sample, sequenced in a study of Graves' ophthalmopathy and Graves' hyperthyroidism. The study amplified TCR beta CDR3 regions using RNA transcripts. RT-PCR in the first round used HTBI primers; a second-round multiplex PCR followed. TCRdb itself ran the multiplex PCR reads through MiXCR, one entry per CDR3 protein. The sample lists about 1.2 million distinct CDR3 sequences; roughly 35% were seen once. The sample comprised peripheral blood or thyroid tissue (not recorded which). These receptors came from an adult man with Graves' hyperthyroidism.

This clonotype was observed a few times. The rearrangement joins TRBV29-1 to TRBJ1-5; D is ambiguous. This CDR3 contains 8 residues. V lost 4 bases, J lost 9 bases, and 1 base lay in between. The V gene's germline CDR1 is SQVTM and CDR2 ANQGSEA. Written as DNA, the CDR3 is TGCAGCGTTGCGCCCCAGCATTTT. The encoded protein is CSVAPQHF.

This clonotype was found a few times. The chain joins TRBV14 to TRBJ2-7; the match to TRBD1 covers 7 bases. CDR3 length: 14 amino acids. CDR1 and CDR2 from the germline V gene are SGHDN and FVKESK. J was trimmed by 7 bases and V by 8 bases; bases with no gene match: 14. The CDR3 loop is CASSPPSGGREQYF. CDR3 sequence (DNA): TGTGCCAGCTCACCACCGTCAGGGGGTCGGGAGCAGTACTTC.

With regard to this clonotype: This clone may be a read error of a much larger clone one base away. V and J are TRBV11-2 and TRBJ1-6; D remains ambiguous. Germline lookup yields CDR1 SGHAT and CDR2 FQNNGV. The CDR3 contains 18 residues. CDR3 amino acids: CASSLPARTDSYKSPLHF. Here the CDR3 DNA reads TGTGCCAGCAGCTTGCCCGCGAGGACGGATTCCTATAAGTCACCCCTCCACTTT.

This clonotype was detected ten times or more. The V gene is TRBV15, the J gene TRBJ2-5; 13 bases agree with TRBD2. This CDR3 is built from 19 residues. The germline V gene has CDR1 LNHNV and CDR2 YYDKDF (reference sequence). Unmatched junction bases numbered 13, after V lost 4 bases and J lost 2 bases. The CDR3 DNA sequence: TGTGCCACCAGCACTCACACTAACCTGGGACTAGCGGGACAAGAGACCCAGTACTTC. The encoded protein is CATSTHTNLGLAGQETQYF.

This chain joins TRBV9 and TRBJ2-2; D is possibly TRBD2 (6 bases). The V gene's germline CDR1 is SGDLS and CDR2 YYNGEE. Between the trimmed V and J ends, which lost 5 bases and 6 bases, there was a span of 20 bases. The CDR3 is 16 amino acids. This chain's CDR3 is CASSDGVLGGAGELFF. CDR3 nucleotides: TGTGCCAGCAGTGACGGGGTACTGGGAGGTGCCGGGGAGCTGTTTTTT.

The V gene is TRBV6-5, the J gene TRBJ1-3, with D possibly matching TRBD1 (5 bases). Germline lookup yields CDR1 MNHEY and CDR2 SVGAGI. Trimming removed 2 bases from V and 0 bases from J, with 8 bases in between. The length of the CDR3 is 15 residues. The CDR3 DNA reads TGTGCCAGCAGTTACGGGGGTTCCTCTGGAAACACCATATATTTT. This codes for CASSYGGSSGNTIYF.

The table lists this clonotype with many counts. The chain uses TRBV14 and TRBJ2-2; D call uncertain. The ends were cut back, 0 bases at V and 7 bases at J, with 6 bases in the middle. Germline V gene lookup returns CDR1 SGHDN and CDR2 FVKESK. This CDR3 region has 13 residues. The CDR3 spells CASSQERFGELFF. CDR3 nucleotides: TGTGCCAGCAGCCAAGAACGGTTCGGGGAGCTGTTTTTT.

The CDR3 DNA follows: TGTGCCAGCAGCCTTCCAGGGACAGGGCCTGTTGAAGCTTTCTTT. Translation gives CASSLPGTGPVEAFF. The chain employs TRBV5-6 and TRBJ1-1; 9 nucleotides agree with TRBD1. With V trimmed by 4 bases and J by 7 bases, 11 bases remained unmatched. CDR1 SGHDT and CDR2 YYEEEE come from the germline V gene. There are 15 residues in the CDR3.